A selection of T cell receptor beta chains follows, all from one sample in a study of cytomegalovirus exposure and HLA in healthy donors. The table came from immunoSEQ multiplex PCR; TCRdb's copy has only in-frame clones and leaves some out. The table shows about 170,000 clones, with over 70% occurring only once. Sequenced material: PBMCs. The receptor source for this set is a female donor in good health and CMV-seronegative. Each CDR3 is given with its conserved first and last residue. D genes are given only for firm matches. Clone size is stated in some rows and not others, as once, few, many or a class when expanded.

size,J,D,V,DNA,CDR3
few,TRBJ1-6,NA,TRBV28,TGTGCCAGCAGTTTACCCACCGTGGGGGGAGGAAATTCACCCCTCCACTTT,CASSLPTVGGGNSPLHF
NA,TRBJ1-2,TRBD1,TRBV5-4,TGTGCCAGCAGCTTGGGGGACAGACAAACGGGCTACACCTTC,CASSLGDRQTGYTF
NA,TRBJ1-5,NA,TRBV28,TGTGCCAGCAGTTTTGGTCAGCAGAGGAATCAGCCCCAGCATTTT,CASSFGQQRNQPQHF
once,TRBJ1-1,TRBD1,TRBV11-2,TGTGCCAGCAGCAAGCGACAGGGGATAGTTGCTGAAGCTTTCTTT,CASSKRQGIVAEAFF
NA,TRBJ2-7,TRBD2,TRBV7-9,TGTGCCAGCAGCTTATTTGGGACTAGCGGGAGTTACGAGCAGTACTTC,CASSLFGTSGSYEQYF
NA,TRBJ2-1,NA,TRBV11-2,TGTGCCAGCAGCTTAAGGGGGGGGGCCTACAATGAGCAGTTCTTC,CASSLRGGAYNEQFF
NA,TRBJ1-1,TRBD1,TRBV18,TGTGCCAGCTCACCGCTCGTCGGGACCGGGACAGGGGGCAACGGGGCTTTCTTT,CASSPLVGTGTGGNGAFF
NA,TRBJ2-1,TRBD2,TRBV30,TGTGCCTGGAGGCATAGCGGGAGCGAGCAGTTCTTC,CAWRHSGSEQFF
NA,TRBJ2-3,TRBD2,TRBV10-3,TGTGCCATCAGCCCGGGACTAGGCACAGATACGCAGTATTTT,CAISPGLGTDTQYF
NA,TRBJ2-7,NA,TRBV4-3,TGCGCCAGCAGCCAAGATTATCGGCAGTACTTC,CASSQDYRQYF
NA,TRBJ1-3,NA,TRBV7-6,TGTGCCAGCAGCCCTACATACAGGGAAGCTGGAAACACCATATATTTT,CASSPTYREAGNTIYF
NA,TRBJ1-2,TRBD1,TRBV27,TGTGCCAGCAGTCCTTGGGGACAGTCTAGTAGCTATGGCTACACCTTC,CASSPWGQSSSYGYTF
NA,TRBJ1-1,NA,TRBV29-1,TGCAGCGTATCCCCGGGGGGGGCGATTGAAGCTTTCTTT,CSVSPGGAIEAFF
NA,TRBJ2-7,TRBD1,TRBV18,TGTGCCAGCTCACTCCGGGACAGGACCTACGAGCAGTACTTC,CASSLRDRTYEQYF
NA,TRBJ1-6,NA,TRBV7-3,TGTGCCAGCAGCTTAGGGCAGGATAATTCACCCCTCCACTTT,CASSLGQDNSPLHF
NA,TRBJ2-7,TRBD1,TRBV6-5,TGTGCCAGCAGCCGGACAGGGATCTACGAGCAGTACTTC,CASSRTGIYEQYF
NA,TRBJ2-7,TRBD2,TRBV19,TGTGCCAGTAGTATGCCATCTAGCGGGAGTGACGAGCAGTACTTC,CASSMPSSGSDEQYF